Each of the 28 T cell receptor beta chains below was sequenced from the same sample in a study of regulatory T cells in long-lasting Graves disease. Time point defined: persistent/refractory GD, antithyroid drugs over 5 years with positive TRAb. Making the TCR library involved RNA that had been extracted from PBMCs. Arm-PCR of CDR3 regions and iRepertoire HTBI primers were used to build TCR beta libraries. TCRdb ran MiXCR on the multiplex PCR reads and lists one entry per CDR3 protein. The table lists 500,000 to 700,000 distinct CDR3 sequences, around 32% of them singletons, with 35% to 55% in the top ten. Sequences were derived from peripheral blood mononuclear cells (PBMCs), sampled when the disease was refractory, from a patient treated with antithyroid drugs. All receptors derive from a female donor with Graves disease.

This sequence joins TRBV27 and TRBJ1-4; TRBD1 matches at 7 bases. Losses at the gene ends were 3 bases for V and 5 bases for J; bases not matched to a gene: 15. The CDR3 is 18 amino acids. Germline V gene data show CDR1 as MNHEY and CDR2 as SMNVEV (reference sequence). The CDR3: CASSFFVVKPGQNEKLFF. CDR3 sequence (DNA): TGTGCCAGCAGTTTTTTCGTGGTAAAACCGGGACAGAATGAAAAACTGTTTTTT.

In this sample, this clonotype turned up many times. The gene calls are TRBV2 and TRBJ1-6; D gene uncertain. V lost 8 bases and J 5 bases, leaving 10 bases between the germline ends. The germline V gene encodes CDR1 SNHLY and CDR2 FYNNEI. The length of the CDR3 is 13 residues. The CDR3 loop reads CASGRKNNSPLHF. The CDR3 DNA reads as TGTGCCAGCGGCAGGAAGAATAATTCACCCCTCCACTTT.

The gene calls are TRBV9 and TRBJ1-4; the D gene is possibly TRBD1 (5 bases). Trimming removed 1 base at V and 4 bases at J, with 11 bases between. Germline values: CDR1 SGDLS, CDR2 YYNGEE. CDR3 size: 15 residues. CDR3 region: CASSVNQGSNEKLFF. Written as DNA, the CDR3 is TGTGCCAGCAGCGTAAATCAGGGAAGTAATGAAAAACTGTTTTTT.

Concerning this clonotype: A clone one base away is much larger, so this may be a read error. This chain uses TRBV11-2 with TRBJ2-7; 14 bases line up with TRBD2. Germline assignment: CDR1 SGHAT and CDR2 FQNNGV. The CDR3 spans 16 residues. In DNA, the CDR3 is TGTGCCAGCAGCCCCGGGACTAGCGGGAGAATCTACGGGCAGTACTTC. Protein: CASSPGTSGRIYGQYF.

This chain uses TRBV29-1 with TRBJ2-6, with 7 positions matching TRBD1. The CDR3 is 17 residues long. Germline-derived CDR1 and CDR2 are SQVTM and ANQGSEA. V shed 7 bases and J 0 bases; nucleotides not matched to a gene: 12. In DNA, the CDR3 is TGCAGCGACCCCTCCGACAGGGCAATCTCTGGGGCCAACGTCCTGACTTTC. This sequence encodes CSDPSDRAISGANVLTF.

The V gene is TRBV25-1, the J gene TRBJ1-3; unclear D gene. With 7 bases removed from V and 6 bases from J, the gap between germline ends came to 13 bases. The germline V gene has CDR1 MGHDK and CDR2 SYGVNS. The CDR3 contains 13 residues. Here the CDR3 reads CASKRSPANTIYF. The CDR3 nucleotides are TGTGCCAGCAAAAGGAGCCCCGCAAACACCATATATTTT. Full variable domain (remainder filled in from reference TRBV25-1 and TRBJ1-3): EADIYQTPRYLVIGTGKKITLECSQTMGHDKMYWYQQDPGMELHLIHYSYGVNSTEKGDLSSESTVSRIRTEHFPLTLESARPSHTSQYLCASKRSPANTIYFGEGSWLTVV.

This clonotype was observed at least ten times. The chain couples TRBV6-2 or TRBV6-3 to TRBJ2-7, with 9 positions matching TRBD2. The V and J ends lost 4 bases and 0 bases, in that order; junction bases with no gene match: 7. Germline CDR1 is MNHEY and CDR2 is SVGEGT. The CDR3 covers 16 residues. CDR3 sequence reads: CASSFSSGKYSYEQYF. CDR3 coding DNA: TGTGCCAGCAGTTTCTCTAGCGGGAAATACTCCTACGAGCAGTACTTC.

V is TRBV2 and J is TRBJ1-2; TRBD1 aligns across 8 bases. With V trimmed by 8 bases and J by 4 bases, 6 bases remained unmatched. Germline V gene sequence: CDR1 SNHLY, CDR2 FYNNEI. CDR3 length: 13 amino acids. The CDR3 bases are TGTGCCAGCCTGGACAGGGAAGGCTATGGCTACACCTTC. Amino acids: CASLDREGYGYTF.

The chain has TRBV12-3 or TRBV12-4 and TRBJ2-1; possibly TRBD1 or TRBD2 for D (7 bases each). V was shortened by 6 bases and J by 7 bases, with 19 bases between the two germline ends. CDR3 length: 15 amino acids. CDR3 sequence reads: CASRKPGGRGNEQFF. CDR3 DNA sequence: TGTGCCAGCAGAAAGCCGGGAGGCAGGGGGAATGAGCAGTTCTTC.

As regards this clonotype: This may stem from a read error, because a much larger clone lies one nucleotide away. The V and J genes are TRBV6-2 or TRBV6-3 and TRBJ1-5; possibly TRBD1 for D (5 bases). The CDR3 has 14 amino acids. Deletions cut 8 bases from V and 9 bases from J, with 20 bases between. From germline, CDR1 is MNHEY and CDR2 SVGEGT. CDR3 residues: CASGFDTGRSPQHF. The CDR3 DNA follows: TGTGCCAGCGGTTTTGACACGGGACGATCGCCCCAGCATTTT.

The chain is built from TRBV12-3 or TRBV12-4 and TRBJ1-3; D remains ambiguous. Trimming took 8 bases from V and 5 from J, leaving 4 bases between them. CDR3 length equals 10 residues. The CDR3 coding sequence is TGTGCCAGCGTTAGAAACACCATATATTTT. Translation: CASVRNTIYF.

This clonotype was observed a few times. The rearrangement links TRBV6-5 to TRBJ2-5; the D call may be TRBD1 or TRBD2 (5 bases each). This CDR3 contains 18 residues. The germline CDR1 and CDR2 sequences are MNHEY and SVGAGI. With 0 bases removed from V and 2 bases from J, the gap between germline ends came to 19 bases. The CDR3 DNA reads as TGTGCCAGCAGTTACTCGTACGGGGCTGGACTCACTCAAGAGACCCAGTACTTC. Translation gives CASSYSYGAGLTQETQYF.

This clonotype was detected a few times. V usage is TRBV28 and J usage is TRBJ1-1; no clear D gene. The CDR3 spans 12 residues. V was trimmed by 3 bases and J by 5 bases, leaving 7 bases between them. Germline CDR1 and CDR2: MDHEN and SYDVKM. In nucleotides, the CDR3 is TGTGCCAGCAGTTTGCGGATGACTGAAGCTTTCTTT. The encoded protein is CASSLRMTEAFF. Looking up the rest from reference TRBV28 and TRBJ1-1 gives the full variable domain: DVKVTQSSRYLVKRTGEKVFLECVQDMDHENMFWYRQDPGLGLRLIYFSYDVKMKEKGDIPEGYSVSREKKERFSLILESASTNQTSMYLCASSLRMTEAFFGQGTRLTVV.

V is TRBV11-2 and J is TRBJ2-1, with D perhaps matching TRBD2 (5 bases). The CDR3 has 13 amino acids. Trimming left V 0 bases short and J 9 bases short, with 9 bases between. Germline V gives CDR1 SGHAT, CDR2 FQNNGV. The CDR3 here is CASSLELGTEQFF. In DNA form, the CDR3 reads TGTGCCAGCAGCTTAGAACTAGGAACTGAGCAGTTCTTC.

The chain uses TRBV6-2 or TRBV6-3 and TRBJ2-2; D gene ambiguous. V lost 10 bases and J 2 bases, leaving 11 bases between the germline ends. The length of the CDR3 is 13 residues. CDR1 is MNHEY, CDR2 SVGEGT, per germline. The CDR3: CATSETNTGELFF. CDR3 nucleotides: TGTGCCACTTCAGAGACCAACACCGGGGAGCTGTTTTTT.

The rearrangement joins TRBV6-2 or TRBV6-3 to TRBJ1-2; no reliable D call. Germline CDR1 reads MNHEY; CDR2 reads SVGEGT. V was trimmed by 0 bases and J by 7 bases, leaving 12 bases between them. This CDR3 region has 14 residues. The CDR3 DNA reads TGTGCCAGCAGTTACTCAATGGAGCGAGGTGGCTACACCTTC. Its protein product is CASSYSMERGGYTF.

This clonotype was seen a few times. V gene TRBV29-1 combines with J gene TRBJ1-1; maybe TRBD1 (6 bases). Trimming cost V 6 bases and J 0 bases, with 17 bases left between them. The CDR3 is made up of 15 amino acids. CDR1 is SQVTM, CDR2 ANQGSEA, per germline. In nucleotides, the CDR3 is TGCAGCGTCATCCGGGACAACATCATGAACACTGAAGCTTTCTTT. Protein: CSVIRDNIMNTEAFF. Combining the CDR3 with reference TRBV29-1 and TRBJ1-1 gives the whole variable domain SAVISQKPSRDICQRGTSLTIQCQVDSQVTMMFWYRQQPGQSLTLIATANQGSEATYESGFVIDKFPISRPNLTFSTLTVSNMSPEDSSIYLCSVIRDNIMNTEAFFGQGTRLTVV.

Of note for this clonotype: One end of the junction is discordant with germline, which a read error may explain. The chain recombines TRBV7-4 with TRBJ1-3; perhaps TRBD1 as D (6 bases). Looked up from germline, CDR1 is SGHVT and CDR2 is SQSDAQ. This CDR3 has 10 residues. Here the CDR3 DNA reads TGTGCCAGCAGCCTACGGGACAAACACTTT. This sequence encodes CASSLRDKHF.

This chain joins TRBV15 and TRBJ1-2; 7 nucleotides align to TRBD1. With 5 bases clipped from V and 0 bases from J, the junction kept 9 bases outside the gene matches. The V gene's germline CDR1 is LNHNV and CDR2 YYDKDF (reference sequence). The CDR3 totals 16 residues. The CDR3 DNA follows: TGTGCCACCAGCGGGGGAGGGACAGCGGCTAACTATGGCTACACCTTC. Translated: CATSGGGTAANYGYTF.

This sequence joins TRBV7-6 and TRBJ2-2; 14 bases line up with TRBD2. V dropped 1 base and J dropped 3; count of bases not matched to a gene: 13. Per the germline V gene, CDR1 is SGHVS and CDR2 is FNYEAQ. The CDR3 consists of 21 residues. The chain's CDR3 is CASSLGVGTSGRILDTGELFF. CDR3 DNA sequence: TGTGCCAGCAGCTTAGGGGTTGGGACTAGCGGGAGAATTTTGGACACCGGGGAGCTGTTTTTT.

There are many counts of this clonotype. V and J are TRBV11-2 and TRBJ2-7, with 9 nucleotides matching TRBD2. Germline loops: CDR1 SGHAT, CDR2 FQNNGV. Unmatched junction bases numbered 7, after V lost 1 base and J lost 9 bases. This CDR3 is built from 14 residues. The CDR3 here is CASSLGGRASVQYF. The CDR3, as DNA: TGTGCCAGCAGCTTAGGCGGGAGGGCAAGTGTGCAGTACTTC.

The chain couples TRBV4-1 to TRBJ1-5; D is ambiguous. Germline assignment: CDR1 MGHRA and CDR2 YSYEKL. The CDR3 totals 15 residues. Trimming left V 0 bases short and J 5 bases short, with 11 bases between. CDR3 sequence (DNA): TGCGCCAGCAGCCAAGATCGGGTTAGGGATCAGCCCCAGCATTTT. Translated: CASSQDRVRDQPQHF.

This clonotype was recorded a few times. The rearrangement links TRBV11-2 to TRBJ2-1, with a weak D call TRBD2 (6 bases). Germline loops: CDR1 SGHAT, CDR2 FQNNGV. V lost 5 bases and J 9 bases, leaving 17 bases between the germline ends. This CDR3 spans 14 amino acids. The CDR3 DNA reads TGTGCCAGCAGCCCCCCCGGTTTCGGGGGTGAGCAGTTCTTC. Translation gives CASSPPGFGGEQFF.

V usage is TRBV5-1 and J usage is TRBJ1-2; 7 bases are a match to TRBD1. The germline V gene encodes CDR1 SGHRS and CDR2 YFSETQ. This CDR3 spans 15 amino acids. V was pared by 1 base and J by 12 bases, with 15 bases of the junction left unmatched. The CDR3, as DNA: TGCGCCAGCAGCTTGATCCGAAGGGGGCGAGAAGGCCACACCTTC. This translates into CASSLIRRGREGHTF.

This clonotype has more than one count but fewer than ten. V is TRBV20-1 and J is TRBJ1-2; 7 nucleotides line up with TRBD1. V shed 6 bases and J 7 bases; nucleotides not matched to a gene: 11. This CDR3 has 13 residues. Looked up from germline, CDR1 is DFQATT and CDR2 is SNEGSKA (reference sequence). The CDR3: CSAAAGGAFGYTF. The CDR3 bases are TGCAGTGCCGCTGCAGGGGGGGCATTTGGCTACACCTTC.

V is TRBV5-1 and J is TRBJ1-2; 8 bases match TRBD1. Germline V gene sequence: CDR1 SGHRS, CDR2 YFSETQ. The CDR3 consists of 13 residues. V trimming: 7 bases; J trimming: 4 bases; junction bases outside the gene matches: 6. CDR3 region: CASGETGVYGYTF. CDR3 bases: TGCGCCAGCGGGGAGACAGGGGTCTATGGCTACACCTTC.

Ten or more counts support this clonotype. The chain carries TRBV6-5 and TRBJ1-4; D is ambiguous. The CDR3 is 13 amino acids. V was cut by 2 bases and J by 5 bases, with 6 bases left in between. Germline CDR1 reads MNHEY; CDR2 reads SVGAGI. CDR3 sequence (DNA): TGTGCCAGCAGTTACAGGGCCAATGAAAAACTGTTTTTT. Protein product: CASSYRANEKLFF.

This clonotype was seen at least ten times. The rearrangement uses TRBV28 and TRBJ1-2; 7 nucleotides match TRBD1. Germline lookup yields CDR1 MDHEN and CDR2 SYDVKM. V lost 7 bases and J lost 8; bases outside the gene matches: 13. The CDR3 has 14 residues. The DNA for the CDR3 is TGTGCCAGCAACCTTACAGGGGCAAAGGGAGGCTACACCTTC. This translates into CASNLTGAKGGYTF.